One and the same sample provided the 20 T cell receptor beta chains below, sequenced in a study of blood T cell repertoires in COVID-19. TCRdb's table, derived via immunoSEQ multiplex PCR, lists solely in-frame clones and lacks some. Found here are 99,000 or so clones, roughly 80% of them singletons; the top ten hold approximately 19%. Sequenced input: peripheral blood. The receptors originated from a woman in her seventies with acute or convalescent COVID-19.

The chain employs TRBV12-2 and TRBJ2-1; no check of the table's D call, TRBD2, against the DNA was made. TRBV12-2 is recorded as a pseudogene. CDR3 size: 18 residues. This CDR3 is CASHHHLGPPSGGLEQFF. DNA of the CDR3: TGTGCAAGTCACCACCACCTCGGCCCACCTAGCGGGGGACTTGAGCAGTTCTTC.

This clone was seen only a few times. The chain combines TRBV6-1 with TRBJ1-2, with unresolved D. The germline CDR1 and CDR2 sequences are MNHNS and SASEGT. With 2 bases removed from V and 4 bases from J, the gap between germline ends came to 11 bases. The CDR3 has 14 residues. CDR3 amino acids: CASSESAVGYGYTF. For the CDR3, the DNA is TGTGCCAGCAGTGAAAGTGCGGTTGGCTATGGCTACACCTTC.

The V call is TRBV4-3, the J call TRBJ2-7; D may be TRBD1 (5 bases). The CDR3 consists of 15 residues. The germline gives CDR1 LGHNA, CDR2 YSLEER. The V gene lost 0 bases and the J gene lost 0 bases, with 9 bases spanning the gap. CDR3 nucleotides: TGCGCCAGCAGCCAAGATAGGGGCAGCTCCTACGAGCAGTACTTC. Amino acid sequence: CASSQDRGSSYEQYF.

The CDR3 sequence is CSVQRGFMETQYF. The CDR3 nucleotides are TGCAGCGTTCAAAGGGGATTTATGGAGACCCAGTACTTC. V gene TRBV29-1 combines with J gene TRBJ2-5, with a weak D call TRBD1 (5 bases). The V gene lost 5 bases and the J gene lost 5 bases, with 15 bases spanning the gap. This CDR3 comprises 13 residues. Per the germline V gene, CDR1 is SQVTM and CDR2 is ANQGSEA.

The chain joins TRBV7-9 to TRBJ1-3; possible D gene TRBD1, 6 bases. The CDR3 is 16 residues long. Germline loops: CDR1 SEHNR, CDR2 FQNEAQ (reference sequence). V lost 5 bases to trimming and J lost 0 bases, with 14 bases between them. In DNA, the CDR3 is TGTGCCAGCAGCGACGGACAGTTAACCTCTGGAAACACCATATATTTT. Encoded protein: CASSDGQLTSGNTIYF.

This chain links TRBV7-2 with TRBJ2-2, with D tentatively TRBD2 (6 bases). This CDR3 is built from 14 residues. Germline lookup yields CDR1 SGHTA and CDR2 FQGNSA. V was trimmed by 6 bases and J by 5 bases, leaving 13 bases between them. CDR3 DNA: TGTGCCAGCAGTCCGGAAGGAGGGACCGGGGAGCTGTTTTTT. Translation: CASSPEGGTGELFF.

The chain combines TRBV20-1 with TRBJ2-5; D possibly corresponds to TRBD1 (6 bases). Deletions cut 5 bases from V and 5 bases from J, with 9 bases between. CDR1 is DFQATT and CDR2 is SNEGSKA in the germline V gene (reference sequence). The CDR3 spans 11 residues. CDR3 nucleotide sequence: TGCAGTGCTCAAGGACAGGAGACCCAGTACTTC. This translates into CSAQGQETQYF.

V and J are TRBV19 and TRBJ1-1, with a weak D call TRBD1 (5 bases). The V end was cut by 4 bases, the J end by 5 bases, with 20 bases between. Germline CDR1 LNHDA, CDR2 SQIVND (reference sequence). The CDR3 runs to 16 residues. CDR3 in DNA: TGTGCCAGTAGTACCTCAGCCGGGGGGAGAGGAACTGAAGCTTTCTTT. The encoded protein is CASSTSAGGRGTEAFF.

The rearrangement uses TRBV11-2 and TRBJ2-2; tentative D call: TRBD2 (5 bases). The germline V gene has CDR1 SGHAT and CDR2 FQNNGV. This CDR3 spans 18 amino acids. The ends were cut back, 2 bases at V and 7 bases at J, with 23 bases in the middle. The CDR3 DNA reads TGTGCCAGCAGCTTAAGGGTCCAATCGGGGAGTGGGATCGGGGAGCTGTTTTTT. It codes for CASSLRVQSGSGIGELFF.

The chain is built from TRBV3-1 (or the pseudogene TRBV3-2) and TRBJ2-2; D is perhaps TRBD2 (6 bases). Germline V gene data show CDR1 as LGHDT and CDR2 as YNNKEL (reference sequence). This CDR3 region has 17 residues. The V and J ends lost 7 bases and 7 bases respectively, with 25 bases between them. The chain's CDR3 is CASTLARGPGGNGELFF. CDR3 nucleotides: TGTGCCAGCACCCTAGCGAGAGGCCCTGGTGGGAACGGGGAGCTGTTTTTT.

The rearrangement links TRBV6-5 to TRBJ2-3; maybe TRBD1 (5 bases). Germline V gives CDR1 MNHEY, CDR2 SVGAGI. The CDR3 totals 13 residues. V dropped 6 bases and J dropped 3 bases, with 10 bases sitting between them. The CDR3 coding sequence is TGTGCCAGCAGGCCCACAGGTACAGATACGCAGTATTTT. Its translation is CASRPTGTDTQYF.

The V gene is TRBV30, the J gene TRBJ1-1; possible D gene TRBD1, 5 bases. V lost 6 bases and J lost 5, with 19 bases in between. CDR1 and CDR2 (germline): GTSNPN, SVGIG (reference sequence). This CDR3 spans 14 amino acids. CDR3 amino acids: CACLRVVRGTEAFF. CDR3 coding DNA: TGTGCCTGCCTCAGGGTTGTAAGAGGAACTGAAGCTTTCTTT. Variable domain in full (rest from reference TRBV30 and TRBJ1-1): SQTIHQWPATLVQPVGSPLSLECTVEGTSNPNLYWYRQAAGRGLQLLFYSVGIGQISSEVPQNLSASRPQDRQFILSSKKLLLSDSGFYLCACLRVVRGTEAFFGQGTRLTVV.

The rearrangement joins TRBV28 to TRBJ2-2; 7 nucleotides match TRBD1. The ends lost 4 bases at V and 6 bases at J; junction bases unmatched: 8. The germline gives CDR1 MDHEN, CDR2 SYDVKM. The CDR3 is 15 amino acids. The chain's CDR3 is CASSSGATGAGELFF. The DNA of the CDR3 is TGTGCCAGCAGTTCAGGTGCTACAGGGGCCGGGGAGCTGTTTTTT.

The chain uses TRBV7-9 and TRBJ1-5, with 7 bases matching TRBD1. The CDR3 totals 17 residues. The germline gives CDR1 SEHNR, CDR2 FQNEAQ (reference sequence). Trimming cost V 3 bases and J 0 bases; bases outside gene matches: 8. CDR3 sequence: CASSLIAGGNSNQPQHF. For the CDR3, the DNA is TGTGCCAGCAGCTTGATTGCAGGGGGAAATAGCAATCAGCCCCAGCATTTT.

V is TRBV30 and J is TRBJ1-2, with a possible D match to TRBD1 (6 bases). Trimming left V 2 bases short and J 1 base short, with 8 bases between. The CDR3 runs 13 residues. Germline loops: CDR1 GTSNPN, CDR2 SVGIG (reference sequence). CDR3 bases: TGTGCCTGGAGTCCAGGGGATAACTATGGCTACACCTTC. Residues: CAWSPGDNYGYTF.

This chain joins TRBV7-6 and TRBJ2-7; D is perhaps TRBD2 (6 bases). CDR1 is SGHVS and CDR2 is FNYEAQ in the germline V gene. Trimming stripped 5 bases from V and 2 bases from J, with 19 bases between. The CDR3 contains 16 residues. Here the CDR3 reads CASSPGPRTGAYEQYF. The CDR3 DNA reads TGTGCCAGCAGCCCAGGACCTCGGACGGGGGCCTACGAGCAGTACTTC.

The J gene is TRBJ2-7, the V gene TRBV4-3, with D unclear. From germline, CDR1 is LGHNA and CDR2 YSLEER. The CDR3 is made up of 12 amino acids. V lost 4 bases and J lost 6, with 10 bases in between. CDR3 nucleotide sequence: TGCGCCAGCAGCCGCGGTTCGGGCGAGCAGTACTTC. Amino acids: CASSRGSGEQYF.

This clone was detected only a few times. This chain connects TRBV6-5 to TRBJ2-1; D call uncertain. Trimming took 7 bases from V and 7 from J, leaving 14 bases between them. The germline V gene encodes CDR1 MNHEY and CDR2 SVGAGI. The CDR3 consists of 13 residues. CDR3 nucleotide sequence: TGTGCCAGCATCCCTCCGGGTTGGAATGAGCAGTTCTTC. Its translation is CASIPPGWNEQFF.

V usage is TRBV7-2 and J usage is TRBJ1-2; D is ambiguous. The CDR3 extends over 12 amino acids. Trimming pared 1 base from V and 7 bases from J, leaving 7 bases between. Germline V lookup: CDR1 SGHTA, CDR2 FQGNSA. CDR3 DNA: TGTGCCAGCAGCTTAGGCGGCCTTGGCTACACCTTC. Translated: CASSLGGLGYTF. Looking up the rest from reference TRBV7-2 and TRBJ1-2 gives the full variable domain: GAGVSQSPSNKVTEKGKDVELRCDPISGHTALYWYRQSLGQGLEFLIYFQGNSAPDKSGLPSDRFSAERTGGSVSTLTIQRTQQEDSAVYLCASSLGGLGYTFGSGTRLTVV.

This rearrangement joins TRBV10-3 to TRBJ1-1; D is ambiguous. With 8 bases removed from V and 4 bases from J, the gap between germline ends came to 14 bases. This CDR3 comprises 13 residues. CDR1 ENHRY and CDR2 SYGVKD come from the germline V gene. CDR3 in DNA: TGTGCCATCCGAGTAGGAGGGAGCACTGAAGCTTTCTTT. Encoded protein: CAIRVGGSTEAFF.